The sequence of this T cell receptor (beta chain) was determined in a study of T cells in Graves' hyperthyroidism and ophthalmopathy. Study-wide results and limits: Most thyroid clonotypes expanded above 0.001 appeared in blood too.

In this sample, this clonotype turned up many times. Its antigen is not identified. TCR beta CDR3 region amplification was performed from RNA transcripts. Using the HTBI primer set, a first-round RT-PCR was run on the TCR CDR3. Via MiXCR, TCRdb re-called the multiplex PCR reads, giving one row per CDR3 protein. The table has 640,000 or so distinct CDR3 sequences, 14% seen once; the top ten hold 6.5% to 9%. Lactation, pregnancy, other autoimmune disease or uncontrolled infection excluded patients. PBMCs were sourced from more than 9 ml fresh peripheral blood. This sequence was found in a young woman with Graves' ophthalmopathy. Specimen: blood.

DNA of the CDR3: TGTGCCTGGACCCATGGCGGGGTGAATCAGCCCCAGCATTTT. As protein: CAWTHGGVNQPQHF. This chain links TRBV30 with TRBJ1-5; D unclear. The CDR3 is 14 residues long. Trimming shortened V by 4 bases and J by 4 bases, and 14 bases separated the two germline ends. Germline values: CDR1 GTSNPN, CDR2 SVGIG (reference sequence). Full variable domain (missing parts from reference TRBV30 and TRBJ1-5): SQTIHQWPATLVQPVGSPLSLECTVEGTSNPNLYWYRQAAGRGLQLLFYSVGIGQISSEVPQNLSASRPQDRQFILSSKKLLLSDSGFYLCAWTHGGVNQPQHFGDGTRLSIL.